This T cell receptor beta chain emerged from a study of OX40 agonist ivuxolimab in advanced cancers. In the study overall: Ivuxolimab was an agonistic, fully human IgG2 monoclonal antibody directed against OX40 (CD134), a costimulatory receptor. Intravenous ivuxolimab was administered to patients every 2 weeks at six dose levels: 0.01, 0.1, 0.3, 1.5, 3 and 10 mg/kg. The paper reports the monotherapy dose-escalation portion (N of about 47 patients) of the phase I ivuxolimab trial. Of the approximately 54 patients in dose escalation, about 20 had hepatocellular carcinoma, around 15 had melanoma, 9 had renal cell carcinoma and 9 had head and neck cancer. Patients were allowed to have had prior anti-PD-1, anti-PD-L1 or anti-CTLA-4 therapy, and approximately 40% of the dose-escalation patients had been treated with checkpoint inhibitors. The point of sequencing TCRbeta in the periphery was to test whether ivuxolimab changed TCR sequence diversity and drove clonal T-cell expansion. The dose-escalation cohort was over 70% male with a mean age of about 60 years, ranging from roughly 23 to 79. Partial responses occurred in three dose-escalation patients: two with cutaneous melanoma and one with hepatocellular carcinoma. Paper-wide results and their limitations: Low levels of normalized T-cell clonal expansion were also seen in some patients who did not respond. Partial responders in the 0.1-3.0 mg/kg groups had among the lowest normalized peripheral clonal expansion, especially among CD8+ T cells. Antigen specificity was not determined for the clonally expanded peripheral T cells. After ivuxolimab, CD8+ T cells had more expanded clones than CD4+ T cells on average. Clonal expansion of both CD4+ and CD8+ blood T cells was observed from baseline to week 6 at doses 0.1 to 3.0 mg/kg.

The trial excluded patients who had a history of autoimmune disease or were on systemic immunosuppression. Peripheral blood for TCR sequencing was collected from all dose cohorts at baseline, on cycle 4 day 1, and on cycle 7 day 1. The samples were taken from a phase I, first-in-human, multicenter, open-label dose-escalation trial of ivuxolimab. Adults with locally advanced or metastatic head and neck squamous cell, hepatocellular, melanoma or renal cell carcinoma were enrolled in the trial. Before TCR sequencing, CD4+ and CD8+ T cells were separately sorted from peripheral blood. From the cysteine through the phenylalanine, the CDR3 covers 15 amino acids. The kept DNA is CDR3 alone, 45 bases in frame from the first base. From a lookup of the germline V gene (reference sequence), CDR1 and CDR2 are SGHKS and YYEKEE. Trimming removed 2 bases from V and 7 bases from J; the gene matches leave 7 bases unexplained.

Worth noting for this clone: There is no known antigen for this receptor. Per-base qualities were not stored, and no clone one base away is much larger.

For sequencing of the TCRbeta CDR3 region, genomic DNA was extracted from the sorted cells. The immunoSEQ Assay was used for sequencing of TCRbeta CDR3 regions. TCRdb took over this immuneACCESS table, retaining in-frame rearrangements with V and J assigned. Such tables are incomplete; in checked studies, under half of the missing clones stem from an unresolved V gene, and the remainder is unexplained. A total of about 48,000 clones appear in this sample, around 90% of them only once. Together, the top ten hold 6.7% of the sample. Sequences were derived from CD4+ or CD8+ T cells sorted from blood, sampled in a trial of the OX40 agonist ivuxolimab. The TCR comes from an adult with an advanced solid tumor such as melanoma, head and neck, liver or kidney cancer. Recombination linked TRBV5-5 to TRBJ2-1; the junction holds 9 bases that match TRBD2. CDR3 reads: CASSLASGAVNEQFF. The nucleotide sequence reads TGTGCCAGCAGCTTAGCTAGCGGGGCCGTAAATGAGCAGTTCTTC.